A selection of T cell receptor beta chains follows, all from one sample in a study of control samples from healthy donors and cancer patients. Using immunoSEQ multiplex PCR, the repertoire was profiled, and TCRdb retains in-frame clones only, with some absent. The sample yields more than 25,000 clones, 94% seen once. The source material was blood. The receptors originated from a man aged 55 to 70 in good health. The CDR3 runs from the conserved cysteine through the conserved F or W. The order of the fields is D gene, V gene, J gene, CDR3 protein. The D gene is left open where the match is weak.

D: TRBD1; V: TRBV7-2; J: TRBJ1-1; CDR3: CASSQGQGRTEAFF
D: NA; V: TRBV24-1; J: TRBJ1-5; CDR3: CATAADGSNQPQHF
D: TRBD1; V: TRBV5-4; J: TRBJ1-2; CDR3: CASRRDRRDGGYTF
D: TRBD1; V: TRBV19; J: TRBJ2-7; CDR3: CASSTDRGSAYEQYF
D: NA; V: TRBV6-2/TRBV6-3; J: TRBJ1-5; CDR3: CASSYRPSNQPQHF
D: NA; V: TRBV4-3; J: TRBJ2-1; CDR3: CASSQGKGQTPQFF
D: TRBD2; V: TRBV28; J: TRBJ2-5; CDR3: CASALRLAGKETQYF
D: TRBD1; V: TRBV5-6; J: TRBJ2-2; CDR3: CASSSPGQITGELFF
D: NA; V: TRBV6-2/TRBV6-3; J: TRBJ1-1; CDR3: CASSGSALNTEAFF
D: TRBD1; V: TRBV9; J: TRBJ1-2; CDR3: CASSPRQGVNYGYTF
D: NA; V: TRBV24-1; J: TRBJ1-2; CDR3: CATSPGGVIRNYGYTF
D: NA; V: TRBV7-6; J: TRBJ2-1; CDR3: CASSWSGRGNYNEQFF
D: NA; V: TRBV7-2; J: TRBJ1-6; CDR3: CASSSGGGNVKSYNSPLHF
D: NA; V: TRBV5-6; J: TRBJ2-7; CDR3: CASSLRSTYYEQYF
D: NA; V: TRBV6-5; J: TRBJ1-1; CDR3: CASSYSRDTEAFF
D: NA; V: TRBV6-5; J: TRBJ1-4; CDR3: CASSYSGRTNEKLFF